This T cell receptor beta chain was recovered during a study of T cells in Graves' hyperthyroidism and ophthalmopathy. Notes on the study in general: Before onset, ophthalmopathy was predicted by the model a median around 6.5 months earlier. Expanded thyroid clonotypes (above 0.001) were mostly also found in blood.

This clonotype was found a few times. The target antigen is unknown. The length of the CDR3 is 14 residues. Germline V lookup: CDR1 KGHDR, CDR2 SFDVKD. V was trimmed by 4 bases and J by 6 bases, leaving 12 bases between them. Stable hyperthyroidism: no ophthalmopathy progression over 18 months of follow-up. Amplification targeted TCR beta CDR3 regions from RNA transcripts. HTBI primers were used for first-round RT-PCR of the TCR CDR3. TCRdb used MiXCR to reprocess the multiplex PCR reads, holding one entry per CDR3 protein. The data contain hundreds of thousands of distinct CDR3 sequences, approximately 14% of them seen just once; the ten biggest clones take up approximately 15%.

The sequenced sample was blood. This clonotype was obtained from a woman in her thirties or forties with Graves' hyperthyroidism. V gene TRBV24-1 combines with J gene TRBJ2-1; maybe TRBD1 (6 bases). The CDR3 DNA is TGTGCCACCAGTGACCGGACAGAATTCAATGAGCAGTTCTTC. Translating it yields CATSDRTEFNEQFF.